This TCR beta chain was captured in a study of blood T cell repertoires in COVID-19. Study summary: The United States, Italy and Spain supplied acute and convalescent COVID-19 samples.

In the authors' methods: From reference gene primer amplification, estimates of nucleated cell counts were derived. Measured with immunoSEQ multiplex PCR; TCRdb has only the in-frame clones, and not every one. V and J calls and clone size come straight from that table; D and trimming were deduced from the DNA. The sample consists of more than 130,000 clones, under 85% of them appearing once. CDR1 is SNHLY and CDR2 is FYNNEI in the germline V gene. The CDR3 totals 13 residues. Deletions cut 2 bases from V and 8 bases from J, with 9 bases between. This chain uses TRBV2 with TRBJ1-4; D uncertain. The origin of this receptor is an elderly woman in a cohort sampled during active or convalescent COVID-19. What was sequenced was peripheral blood. In DNA, the CDR3 is TGTGCCAGCAGTGAACGGGTGGAGGAAAAACTGTTTTTT. It is translated as CASSERVEEKLFF.